A single sample gave rise to the 21 T cell receptor beta chains below, sequenced in a study of blood T cells in healthy people across ages. With a J-beta primer mix and a sample-barcoded 5' primer, a second PCR ran roughly 6 to 11 cycles. One entry per CDR3 protein results from TCRdb running MiXCR on the 5' RACE reads. This table holds 790,000 or so distinct CDR3 sequences, less than 60% found once. Sequencing used blood. The receptors stem from an elderly man in good health.

This clonotype was observed at least ten times. J is TRBJ2-3 and V is TRBV29-1; 11 bases are a match to TRBD2. The CDR3 totals 14 residues. In germline, CDR1 is SQVTM, CDR2 ANQGSEA. Unmatched junction bases numbered 7, after V lost 6 bases and J lost 5 bases. In DNA form, the CDR3 reads TGCAGCGTGGAGACTAGCGGGATCTTAGATACGCAGTATTTT. Translated: CSVETSGILDTQYF.

The gene calls are TRBV5-6 and TRBJ2-5; D remains ambiguous. The CDR3 runs to 14 residues. CDR1 and CDR2 from the germline V gene are SGHDT and YYEEEE. Trimming removed 1 base at V and 4 bases at J, with 11 bases between. CDR3 in amino acids: CASSLTPDRETQYF. The CDR3 nucleotides are TGTGCCAGCAGCTTGACGCCAGATAGAGAGACCCAGTACTTC.

The chain links TRBV7-9 to TRBJ2-1; no firm D call. The CDR3 spans 11 residues. V lost 5 bases and J lost 9, with 8 bases in between. Germline CDR1 SEHNR, CDR2 FQNEAQ (reference sequence). CDR3 DNA sequence: TGTGCCAGCAGCGACCTAGTTGAGCAGTTCTTC. Its translation is CASSDLVEQFF.

V and J are TRBV14 and TRBJ2-3, with D perhaps being TRBD1 or TRBD2 (5 bases each). CDR3 size: 16 residues. Germline CDR1 SGHDN, CDR2 FVKESK. Between the trimmed V and J ends, which lost 3 bases and 4 bases, there was a span of 17 bases. CDR3 protein: CASSHLMRGSSDTQYF. The CDR3 DNA follows: TGTGCCAGCAGCCATTTAATGAGGGGCAGTTCAGATACGCAGTATTTT.

V is TRBV20-1 and J is TRBJ1-4, with 7 bases fitting TRBD1. V trimming: 6 bases; J trimming: 4 bases; junction bases outside the gene matches: 5. This CDR3 has 13 amino acids. The germline V gene has CDR1 DFQATT and CDR2 SNEGSKA (reference sequence). This CDR3 is CSATGAVNEKLFF. CDR3 sequence (DNA): TGCAGTGCAACAGGGGCCGTTAATGAAAAACTGTTTTTT.

This clonotype appeared many times. This chain connects TRBV18 to TRBJ1-5; 7 bases are a match to TRBD1. V lost 3 bases to trimming and J lost 5 bases; unmatched junction nucleotides: 7. This CDR3 region has 15 residues. Germline CDR1 and CDR2: KGHSH and LQKENI. The CDR3 DNA reads as TGTGCCAGCTCACCCCCCGGGACAGAAGATCAGCCCCAGCATTTT. It translates to CASSPPGTEDQPQHF. Full variable domain (outside the CDR3, taken from reference TRBV18 and TRBJ1-5): NAGVMQNPRHLVRRRGQEARLRCSPMKGHSHVYWYRQLPEEGLKFMVYLQKENIIDESGMPKERFSAEFPKEGPSILRIQQVVRGDSAAYFCASSPPGTEDQPQHFGDGTRLSIL.

This clonotype has a handful of counts. The rearrangement uses TRBV5-1 and TRBJ2-4; 9 bases agree with TRBD2. The end of the DNA aligns better with TRBJ2-7, so the J call may be wrong. Germline CDR1 reads SGHRS; CDR2 reads YFSETQ. CDR3 length equals 16 residues. This CDR3 reads CASSLASAGGPTEQYF. CDR3 DNA sequence: TGCGCCAGCAGCTTGGCGAGTGCGGGAGGGCCGACCGAGCAGTACTTC.

The V and J genes are TRBV5-6 and TRBJ2-3; D possibly uses TRBD1 or TRBD2 (5 bases each). Germline CDR1 and CDR2: SGHDT and YYEEEE. This CDR3 is 16 amino acids long. The germline V and J ends were trimmed by 0 bases and 0 bases, with 11 bases remaining between them. The CDR3 DNA reads TGTGCCAGCAGCTTGGACGGGGCATTCAGCACAGATACGCAGTATTTT. Its protein product is CASSLDGAFSTDTQYF. Looking up the rest from reference TRBV5-6 and TRBJ2-3 gives the full variable domain: DAGVTQSPTHLIKTRGQQVTLRCSPKSGHDTVSWYQQALGQGPQFIFQYYEEEERQRGNFPDRFSGHQFPNYSSELNVNALLLGDSALYLCASSLDGAFSTDTQYFGPGTRLTVL.

This chain connects TRBV6-2 or TRBV6-3 to TRBJ2-1; 8 positions match TRBD2. CDR1 is MNHEY, CDR2 SVGEGT, per germline. V trimming: 5 bases; J trimming: 2 bases; junction bases outside the gene matches: 5. The length of the CDR3 is 15 residues. Here the CDR3 reads CASSPLAGTYNEQFF. For the CDR3, the DNA is TGTGCCAGCAGTCCTCTAGCGGGCACCTACAATGAGCAGTTCTTC.

The V and J genes are TRBV7-2 and TRBJ1-1, with D possibly matching TRBD1 (6 bases). The V end lost 5 bases, the J end lost 3 bases, and 10 bases lay between the germline ends. Per the germline V gene, CDR1 is SGHTA and CDR2 is FQGNSA. The CDR3 is 13 amino acids. The CDR3 DNA reads as TGTGCCAGCAGCAGGGGGACTGACACTGAAGCTTTCTTT. It encodes CASSRGTDTEAFF.

This clonotype came up once. This chain joins TRBV18 and TRBJ2-3; D call uncertain. The CDR3 contains 15 residues. V lost 1 base, J lost 3 bases, and 11 bases lay in between. In germline, CDR1 is KGHSH, CDR2 LQKENI. CDR3 DNA sequence: TGTGCCAGCTCACCACTTATCACAACTACAGATACGCAGTATTTT. It yields the protein CASSPLITTTDTQYF.

A few counts support this clonotype. The chain uses TRBV12-3 or TRBV12-4 and TRBJ1-5; tentative D call: TRBD1 (5 bases). The length of the CDR3 is 18 residues. V was clipped by 5 bases and J by 5 bases, with 25 bases between them. CDR3 in amino acids: CASSRLSGTASRHQPQHF. CDR3 sequence (DNA): TGTGCCAGCAGTCGACTATCTGGGACGGCTTCTCGTCATCAGCCCCAGCATTTT.

In its sample, this clonotype was seen a few times. The chain recombines TRBV28 with TRBJ2-1; a weak D match, TRBD2 (6 bases). Germline V gene lookup returns CDR1 MDHEN and CDR2 SYDVKM. The CDR3 runs 15 residues. With 2 bases removed from V and 0 bases from J, the gap between germline ends came to 8 bases. The CDR3 is CASSLTRGSYNEQFF. CDR3 DNA sequence: TGTGCCAGCAGTTTAACGCGGGGCTCCTACAATGAGCAGTTCTTC. Looking up the rest from reference TRBV28 and TRBJ2-1 gives the full variable domain: DVKVTQSSRYLVKRTGEKVFLECVQDMDHENMFWYRQDPGLGLRLIYFSYDVKMKEKGDIPEGYSVSREKKERFSLILESASTNQTSMYLCASSLTRGSYNEQFFGPGTRLTVL.

Regarding this clonotype: A much larger clone lies one base from this, so it may be a read error. V usage is TRBV5-6 and J usage is TRBJ2-7; 8 bases are a match to TRBD1. The DNA end is a closer match to TRBJ2-5, so the J assignment may be wrong. The CDR3 contains 15 residues. CDR1 SGHDT and CDR2 YYEEEE come from the germline V gene. CDR3 residues: CTSTSAGQAVETQYF. CDR3 coding DNA: TGTACCAGCACCTCCGCGGGACAGGCCGTAGAGACCCAGTACTTC.

J is TRBJ2-5 and V is TRBV7-2, with 7 bases identical to TRBD1. The germline V gene encodes CDR1 SGHTA and CDR2 FQGNSA. Germline trimming cut 6 bases from V and 2 bases from J; bases unmatched to any gene: 6. The CDR3 spans 14 residues. CDR3 region: CASRPGQAQETQYF. CDR3 sequence (DNA): TGTGCCAGCAGACCAGGACAGGCTCAAGAGACCCAGTACTTC. The complete variable domain, with remaining parts taken from reference TRBV7-2 and TRBJ2-5, reads GAGVSQSPSNKVTEKGKDVELRCDPISGHTALYWYRQSLGQGLEFLIYFQGNSAPDKSGLPSDRFSAERTGGSVSTLTIQRTQQEDSAVYLCASRPGQAQETQYFGPGTRLLVL.

The chain is built from TRBV29-1 and TRBJ1-4; 7 bases match TRBD1. Per germline, CDR1 SQVTM and CDR2 ANQGSEA. The CDR3 contains 14 residues. Trimming took 6 bases from V and 5 from J; bases not matched to a gene: 9. In DNA form, the CDR3 reads TGCAGCGTCTCGGTGACAGGGACGAATGAAAAACTGTTTTTT. Its protein product is CSVSVTGTNEKLFF.

This clonotype has a count of ten or more. The V gene is TRBV29-1, the J gene TRBJ2-7; the D gene is possibly TRBD1 (6 bases). The length of the CDR3 is 13 residues. V gave up 7 bases and J gave up 6 bases, with 19 bases separating them. Germline V lookup: CDR1 SQVTM, CDR2 ANQGSEA. The CDR3 sequence: CSAHTGQKFEQYF. CDR3 bases: TGCAGCGCCCACACGGGACAAAAATTCGAGCAGTACTTC.

In its sample, this clonotype was seen a few times. The rearrangement uses TRBV6-5 and TRBJ1-2, with D maybe TRBD1 (6 bases). The CDR3 has 14 residues. Germline CDR1 is MNHEY and CDR2 is SVGAGI. Trimming removed 10 bases from V and 2 bases from J, with 17 bases in between. CDR3 loop: CAMWDNRLNYGYTF. Here the CDR3 DNA reads TGTGCCATGTGGGACAACCGATTAAACTATGGCTACACCTTC.

This clonotype was seen only a few times. This sequence joins TRBV29-1 and TRBJ2-5; 10 bases match TRBD1. The CDR3 has 13 amino acids. Per the germline V gene, CDR1 is SQVTM and CDR2 is ANQGSEA. V gave up 7 bases and J gave up 5 bases; unmatched junction bases: 7. The CDR3 coding sequence is TGCAGCGCCCGACAGGGGGCAGGGGAGACCCAGTACTTC. This gives the protein CSARQGAGETQYF.

In regard to this clonotype: This may be a read error, as it is one base from a much larger clone. The rearrangement joins TRBV7-2 to TRBJ2-1; the match to TRBD2 covers 11 bases. Judging by the DNA end, TRBJ2-7 fits better; the J call may be wrong. Germline V lookup: CDR1 SGHTA, CDR2 FQGNSA. The CDR3 runs 15 residues. The CDR3 region has the DNA TGTGCCAGCAGCTTAGTAGCGGGAGGGCCCAATGAGCAGTACTTC. Protein: CASSLVAGGPNEQYF.

V and J are TRBV27 and TRBJ1-2; D ambiguous. Looked up from germline, CDR1 is MNHEY and CDR2 is SMNVEV (reference sequence). The germline V and J ends were trimmed by 4 bases and 8 bases, with 20 bases remaining between them. The CDR3 length is 15 residues. The CDR3 DNA reads as TGTGCCAGCAGTTCGATCCCAACCTTCTTGGGAGGCTACACCTTC. This translates into CASSSIPTFLGGYTF.